This TCR beta chain was sequenced for a study of shared clonotypes between healthy human individuals. This table comes from immunoSEQ multiplex PCR, and its TCRdb copy is limited to in-frame clones, with some not included. The sample holds 2 million to 2.5 million clones, around 95% seen once. The CDR3 has 16 residues. V gave up 3 bases and J gave up 5 bases, with 17 bases separating them. The V gene's germline CDR1 is MGHDK and CDR2 SYGVNS. This chain connects TRBV25-1 to TRBJ2-1; D ambiguous. This clonotype was sampled from a man aged 18 to 29 in good health. The sequencing input was naive CD4+ T cells sorted from blood. Noted subset: CD45RA+ positively selected. CDR3 region: CASSDCPGPEHNEQFF. The DNA of the CDR3 is TGTGCCAGCAGTGATTGCCCTGGCCCTGAGCACAATGAGCAGTTCTTC.